This T cell receptor (beta chain) stems from a study of blood T cell repertoires in COVID-19. Overall study: From the United States, Italy and Spain came samples of acute and convalescent COVID-19. T cells, B-cell-depleted T cells, or PBMCs supplied cDNA or gDNA.

As handled by the study authors: Reference gene primer amplification yielded estimated nucleated cell counts. Profiled with immunoSEQ multiplex PCR; TCRdb holds only in-frame clones, not every one. That table supplies the V and J calls and clone size; D and trimming were determined from the DNA. This sample has approximately 250,000 clones, with about 79% found just once. V gave up 6 bases and J gave up 6 bases; unmatched junction bases: 8. This CDR3 has 15 residues. Germline V gives CDR1 MNHEY, CDR2 SMNVEV (reference sequence). The genes are TRBV27 and TRBJ1-6, with TRBD1 identical over 7 bases. The TCR originated in a man in his forties who had recovered from COVID-19. The sequenced sample was peripheral blood. CDR3 in DNA: TGTGCCAGCAGGATACAGGGGTTGGTTAATTCACCCCTCCACTTT. It is translated as CASRIQGLVNSPLHF.